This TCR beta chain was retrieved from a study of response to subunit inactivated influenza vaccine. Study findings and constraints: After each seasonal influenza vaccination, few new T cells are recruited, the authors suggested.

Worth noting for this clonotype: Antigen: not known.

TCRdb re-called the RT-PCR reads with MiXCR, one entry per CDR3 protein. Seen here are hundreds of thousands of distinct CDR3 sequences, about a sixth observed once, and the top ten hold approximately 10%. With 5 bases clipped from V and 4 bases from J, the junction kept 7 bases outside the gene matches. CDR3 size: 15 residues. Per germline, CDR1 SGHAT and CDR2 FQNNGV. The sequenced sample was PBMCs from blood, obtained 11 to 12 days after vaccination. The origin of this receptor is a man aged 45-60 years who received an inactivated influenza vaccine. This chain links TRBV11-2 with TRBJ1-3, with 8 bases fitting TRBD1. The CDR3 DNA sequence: TGTGCCAGCAGCCGCCAAGGACAGGGAGGAAACACCATATATTTT. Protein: CASSRQGQGGNTIYF.